Described below is a single TCR beta chain sequence and its context. Unmatched junction bases numbered 5, after V lost 0 bases and J lost 3 bases. The CDR3 sequence is 15 residues long. Germline V gene sequence: CDR1 MNHNS, CDR2 SASEGT. The data were taken from a study of blood T cells in healthy people across ages. A sample-barcoded 5' primer and a J-beta primer mix were used in a second PCR of roughly 6 to 11 cycles. Per sample, CDR3-containing paired-end reads numbered at least 2.5 million. In TCRdb, the 5' RACE reads were re-called with MiXCR into one record per CDR3 protein. The table includes over 500,000 distinct CDR3 sequences, about 28% detected once. These records were also assigned to another study, of T cells of mothers and their children. From that study: Whatever RNA was extracted went entirely into cDNA synthesis, at roughly 1.5 ug per 15 ul.

Input material: blood. The genes are TRBV6-1 and TRBJ2-7, with 7 bases that match TRBD2. This TCR came from a boy under 10 years old in good health. CDR3 sequence reads: CASSEASGIYYEQYF. CDR3 DNA sequence: TGTGCCAGCAGTGAAGCCAGCGGGATCTACTACGAGCAGTACTTC.